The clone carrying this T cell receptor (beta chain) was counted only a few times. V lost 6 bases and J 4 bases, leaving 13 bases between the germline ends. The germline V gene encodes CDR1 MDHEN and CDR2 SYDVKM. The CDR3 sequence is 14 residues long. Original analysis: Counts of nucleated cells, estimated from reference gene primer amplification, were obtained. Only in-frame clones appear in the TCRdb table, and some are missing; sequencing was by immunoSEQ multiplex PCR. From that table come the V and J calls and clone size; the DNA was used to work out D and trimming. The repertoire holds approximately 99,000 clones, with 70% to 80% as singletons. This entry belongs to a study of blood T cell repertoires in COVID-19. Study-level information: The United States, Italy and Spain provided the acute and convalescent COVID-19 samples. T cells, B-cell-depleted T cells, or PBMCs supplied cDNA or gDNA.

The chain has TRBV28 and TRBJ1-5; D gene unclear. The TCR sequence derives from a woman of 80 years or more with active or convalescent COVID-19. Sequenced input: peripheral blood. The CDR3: CASRPGAANQPQHF. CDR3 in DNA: TGTGCCAGCAGGCCCGGAGCGGCAAATCAGCCCCAGCATTTT.